This T cell receptor beta chain was obtained from a study of CD8+ T cells in alopecia areata. About the research overall: Treated patients were given oral tofacitinib, which was dosed at 5 to 10 mg twice daily. The study, taken as a whole, reports: Patients shared TCRs less clearly than mice did, possibly owing to HLA.

Worth noting for this clone: The antigen is unknown.

Deletions cut 3 bases from V and 0 bases from J, with 8 bases between. Germline V CDR1 and CDR2: SQVTM, ANQGSEA. The CDR3 contains 13 residues. It was cDNA, reverse transcribed from extracted RNA, that served as the sequencing template. Assay used: immunoSEQ multiplex PCR; TCRdb lists only in-frame clones, some missing. Of roughly 97,000 clones listed, about two fifths were seen once; the top ten hold 1% to 1.5%. Specimens obtained from alopecia areata patients comprised lesional scalp punch biopsies and peripheral blood. This clonotype originated in a human donor with alopecia areata. The sample comprised CD4+ T cells sorted from blood. The gene calls are TRBV29-1 and TRBJ1-1; D uncertain. The CDR3 protein is CSVESGVNTEAFF. The DNA of the CDR3 is TGCAGCGTTGAGAGCGGGGTGAACACTGAAGCTTTCTTT.